This T cell receptor (beta chain) was recovered during a study of vaccination and CD4 T cells after COVID-19. Study-level information: Each participant underwent a two-dose regimen of either the BNT162b2 or the mRNA-1273 vaccine. The stimulating agents, overlapping spike peptides, came from SARS-CoV-2, HCoV-NL63, HCoV-OC43 and HCoV-229E.

The CDR3 has 15 amino acids. V lost 4 bases and J 6 bases, leaving 18 bases between the germline ends. The germline V gene encodes CDR1 LNHDA and CDR2 SQIVND (reference sequence). Sequencing of the DNA from cultured CD4+ T cells was carried out with the Oncomine TCR Beta short-read assay. In TCRdb, the PCR reads were re-called with MiXCR into one record per CDR3 protein. The sample lists approximately 14,000 distinct CDR3 sequences; around 73% were seen once. Sample treatment: roughly ten-day PBMC culture with coronavirus spike peptide pools or control peptides (ViraFEST assay). This clonotype came up a few times. Its antigen is unidentified.

What was sequenced was CD4+ T cells from blood, cultured in vitro. This receptor was taken from a human donor who had recovered from COVID-19. The chain couples TRBV19 to TRBJ1-2; no definite D call. CDR3 sequence reads: CASSTRTLRADGYTF. The CDR3 coding sequence is TGTGCCAGTAGTACCAGGACGTTGCGGGCGGATGGCTACACCTTC.